These 6 T cell receptor beta chains were sequenced from one sample in a study of metastatic and nonmetastatic thyroid tumors. Before thyroid surgery, none of the patients had received any treatment. TCRdb re-called the PCR reads via MiXCR. The table records about 93,000 clones, 12% of them present only once. Sample: blood. The receptor source for this set is a female donor with papillary thyroid cancer or a benign thyroid nodule (not recorded which). Some clones in this sample may be carry-over from other donors' samples.

This clone was counted many times. This chain joins TRBV6-2 or TRBV6-3 and TRBJ1-2; D call uncertain. Germline V gene lookup returns CDR1 MNHEY and CDR2 SVGEGT. The CDR3 extends over 14 amino acids. V dropped 2 bases and J dropped 5 bases, with 12 bases sitting between them. CDR3 in DNA: TGTGCCAGCAGTTACGTTCAGCTTCCTTATGGCTACACCTTC. Amino acid sequence: CASSYVQLPYGYTF.

This clone has a single count. This CDR3 is missing its conserved last phenylalanine or tryptophan, likely due to a read error. V and J are TRBV5-1 and TRBJ2-3; 7 bases line up with TRBD2. There are 15 residues in the CDR3. V dropped 1 base and J dropped 2; count of bases not matched to a gene: 4. Looked up from germline, CDR1 is SGHRS and CDR2 is YFSETQ. CDR3 amino acids: CASSLLGGSTDTQYL. As DNA, the CDR3 is TGCGCCAGCAGCTTGCTGGGGGGGTCCACAGATACGCAGTATTTA.

About this clone itself: Since a much larger clone is just one base distant, this may be a read error. This chain uses TRBV10-3 with TRBJ2-5; tentatively, D is TRBD2 (5 bases). The CDR3 contains 15 residues. V dropped 3 bases and J dropped 6 bases, with 17 bases sitting between them. CDR1 is ENHRY, CDR2 SYGVKD, per germline. The CDR3 loop reads CAISDWGSGSQTQYF. CDR3 nucleotides: TGTGCCATCAGTGACTGGGGTTCGGGGTCACAGACCCAGTACTTC.

This clone was counted ten times or more. This sequence joins TRBV2 and TRBJ2-1; 10 bases match TRBD2. The CDR3 loop spans 14 amino acids. Germline CDR1 reads SNHLY; CDR2 reads FYNNEI. With V trimmed by 1 base and J by 9 bases, 3 bases remained unmatched. The CDR3 is CASSEVVAGGEQFF. The CDR3 DNA is TGTGCCAGCAGTGAAGTGGTAGCGGGGGGTGAGCAGTTCTTC.

The table lists this clone with many counts. The same CDR3 can be traced to other DNA sequences in this sample. This chain uses TRBV18 with TRBJ1-4, with D perhaps matching TRBD1 (5 bases). The V end was cut by 0 bases, the J end by 3 bases, with 5 bases between. The germline CDR1 and CDR2 sequences are KGHSH and LQKENI. The CDR3 consists of 14 residues. The CDR3 nucleotides are TGTGCCAGCTCACCACCGGGGGCTAATGAAAAACTGTTTTTT. Encoded protein: CASSPPGANEKLFF.

By share, this clone ranks as medium-sized. Other DNA sequences within the sample encode an identical CDR3. The CDR3 DNA reads TGTGCCTGGAATATCGGGTCCACTAACTATGGCTACACCTTC. It is translated as CAWNIGSTNYGYTF. The chain employs TRBV30 and TRBJ1-2; D is ambiguous. V was clipped by 4 bases and J by 0 bases, with 12 bases between them. The germline gives CDR1 GTSNPN, CDR2 SVGIG (reference sequence). The CDR3 runs to 14 residues. Together with reference TRBV30 and TRBJ1-2, the CDR3 gives the full variable domain: SQTIHQWPATLVQPVGSPLSLECTVEGTSNPNLYWYRQAAGRGLQLLFYSVGIGQISSEVPQNLSASRPQDRQFILSSKKLLLSDSGFYLCAWNIGSTNYGYTFGSGTRLTVV.